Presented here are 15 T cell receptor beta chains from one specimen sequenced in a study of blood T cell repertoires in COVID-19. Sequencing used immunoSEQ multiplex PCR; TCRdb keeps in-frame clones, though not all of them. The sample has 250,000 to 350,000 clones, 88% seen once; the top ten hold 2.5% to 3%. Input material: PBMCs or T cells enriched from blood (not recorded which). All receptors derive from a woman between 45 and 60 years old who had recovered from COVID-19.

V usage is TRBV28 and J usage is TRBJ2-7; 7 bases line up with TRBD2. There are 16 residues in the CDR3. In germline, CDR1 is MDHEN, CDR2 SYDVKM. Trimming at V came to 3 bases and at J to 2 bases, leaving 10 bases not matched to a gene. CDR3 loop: CASSFSLQRDTYEQYF. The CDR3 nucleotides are TGTGCCAGCAGTTTTTCTCTCCAGCGGGATACCTACGAGCAGTACTTC.

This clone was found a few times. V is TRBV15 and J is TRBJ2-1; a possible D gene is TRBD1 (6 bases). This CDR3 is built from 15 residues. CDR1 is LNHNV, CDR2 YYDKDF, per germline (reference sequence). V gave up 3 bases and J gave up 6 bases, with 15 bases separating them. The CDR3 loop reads CATSSPGHNINEQFF. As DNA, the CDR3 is TGTGCCACCAGCAGTCCGGGACACAACATCAATGAGCAGTTCTTC.

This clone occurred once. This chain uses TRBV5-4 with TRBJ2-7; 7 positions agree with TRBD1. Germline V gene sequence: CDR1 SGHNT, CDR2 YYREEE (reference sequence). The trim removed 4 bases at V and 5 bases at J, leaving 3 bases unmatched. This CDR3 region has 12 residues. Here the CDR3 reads CASSATGDEQYF. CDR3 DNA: TGTGCCAGCAGCGCAACAGGGGACGAGCAGTACTTC.

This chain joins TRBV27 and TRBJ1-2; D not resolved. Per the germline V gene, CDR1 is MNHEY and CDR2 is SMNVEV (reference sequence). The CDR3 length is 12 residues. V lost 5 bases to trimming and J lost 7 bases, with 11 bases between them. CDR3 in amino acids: CASSRAGTGYTF. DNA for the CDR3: TGTGCCAGCAGTCGCGCGGGAACTGGCTACACCTTC.

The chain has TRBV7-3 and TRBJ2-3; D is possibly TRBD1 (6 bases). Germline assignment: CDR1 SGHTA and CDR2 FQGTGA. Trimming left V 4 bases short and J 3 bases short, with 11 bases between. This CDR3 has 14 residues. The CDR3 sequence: CASSSGVETDTQYF. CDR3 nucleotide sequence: TGTGCCAGCAGCTCAGGGGTAGAAACAGATACGCAGTATTTT.

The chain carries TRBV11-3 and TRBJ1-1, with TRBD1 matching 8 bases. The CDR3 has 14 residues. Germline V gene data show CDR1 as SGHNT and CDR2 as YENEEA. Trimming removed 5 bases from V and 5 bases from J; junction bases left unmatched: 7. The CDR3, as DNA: TGTGCCAGCAGCCGGACAGGGTCGACTACTGAAGCTTTCTTT. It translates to CASSRTGSTTEAFF.

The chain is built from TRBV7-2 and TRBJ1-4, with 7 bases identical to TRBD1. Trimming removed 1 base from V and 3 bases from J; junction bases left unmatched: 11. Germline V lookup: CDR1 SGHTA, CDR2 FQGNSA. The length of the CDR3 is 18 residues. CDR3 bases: TGTGCCAGCAGCTTAGTCTCCCTTTTCGACAGGGCTAATGAAAAACTGTTTTTT. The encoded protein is CASSLVSLFDRANEKLFF.

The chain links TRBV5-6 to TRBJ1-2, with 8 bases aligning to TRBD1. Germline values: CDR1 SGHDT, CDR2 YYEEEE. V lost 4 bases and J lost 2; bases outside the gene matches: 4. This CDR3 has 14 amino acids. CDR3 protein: CASSKGTGNYGYTF. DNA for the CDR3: TGTGCCAGCAGCAAAGGGACAGGAAACTATGGCTACACCTTC. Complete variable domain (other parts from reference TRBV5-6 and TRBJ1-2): DAGVTQSPTHLIKTRGQQVTLRCSPKSGHDTVSWYQQALGQGPQFIFQYYEEEERQRGNFPDRFSGHQFPNYSSELNVNALLLGDSALYLCASSKGTGNYGYTFGSGTRLTVV.

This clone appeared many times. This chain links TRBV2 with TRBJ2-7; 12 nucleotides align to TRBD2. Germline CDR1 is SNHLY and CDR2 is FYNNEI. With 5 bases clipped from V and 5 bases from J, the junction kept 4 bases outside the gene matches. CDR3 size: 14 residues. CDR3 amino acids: CASSWTSGKNEQYF. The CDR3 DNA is TGTGCCAGCAGTTGGACTAGCGGGAAAAACGAGCAGTACTTC.

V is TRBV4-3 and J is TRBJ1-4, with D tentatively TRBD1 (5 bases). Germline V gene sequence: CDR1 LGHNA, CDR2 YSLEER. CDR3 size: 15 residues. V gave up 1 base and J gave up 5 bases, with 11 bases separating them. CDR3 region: CASSQVRGGNEKLFF. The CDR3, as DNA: TGCGCCAGCAGCCAAGTCCGGGGGGGGAATGAAAAACTGTTTTTT.

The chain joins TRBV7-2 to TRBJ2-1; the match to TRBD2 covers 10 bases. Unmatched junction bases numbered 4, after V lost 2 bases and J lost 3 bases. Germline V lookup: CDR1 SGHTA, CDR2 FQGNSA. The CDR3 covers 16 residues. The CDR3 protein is CASSLRLAGGYNEQFF. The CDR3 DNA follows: TGTGCCAGCAGCTTAAGGTTAGCGGGAGGCTACAATGAGCAGTTCTTC.

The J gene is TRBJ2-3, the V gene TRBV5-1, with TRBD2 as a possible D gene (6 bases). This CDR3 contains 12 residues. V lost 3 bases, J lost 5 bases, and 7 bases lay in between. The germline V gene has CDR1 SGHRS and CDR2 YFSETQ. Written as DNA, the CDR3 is TGCGCCAGCAGCTCCGGGGGAGATACGCAGTATTTT. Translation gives CASSSGGDTQYF.

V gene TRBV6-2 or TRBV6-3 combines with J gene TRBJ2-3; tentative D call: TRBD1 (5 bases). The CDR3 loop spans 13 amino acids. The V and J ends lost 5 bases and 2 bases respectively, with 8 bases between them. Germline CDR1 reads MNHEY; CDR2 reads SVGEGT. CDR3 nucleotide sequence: TGTGCCAGCAGTCTACAGGTCACAGATACGCAGTATTTT. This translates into CASSLQVTDTQYF.

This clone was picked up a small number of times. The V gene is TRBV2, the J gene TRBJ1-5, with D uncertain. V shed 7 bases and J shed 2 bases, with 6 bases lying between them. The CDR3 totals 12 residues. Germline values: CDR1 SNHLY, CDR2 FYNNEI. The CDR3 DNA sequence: TGTGCCAGCAACCGGGGCAATCAGCCCCAGCATTTT. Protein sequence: CASNRGNQPQHF. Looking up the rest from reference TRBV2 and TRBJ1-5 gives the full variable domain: EPEVTQTPSHQVTQMGQEVILRCVPISNHLYFYWYRQILGQKVEFLVSFYNNEISEKSEIFDDQFSVERPDGSNFTLKIRSTKLEDSAMYFCASNRGNQPQHFGDGTRLSIL.

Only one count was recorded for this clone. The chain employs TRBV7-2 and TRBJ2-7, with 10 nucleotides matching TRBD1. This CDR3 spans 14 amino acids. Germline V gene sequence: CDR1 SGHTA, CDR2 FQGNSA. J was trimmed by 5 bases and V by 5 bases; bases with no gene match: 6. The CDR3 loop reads CASSTGQGTHEQYF. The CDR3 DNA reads TGTGCCAGCAGCACGGGACAGGGGACCCACGAGCAGTACTTC.